The next 19 T cell receptor beta chains were all read from a single sample in a study of response to subunit inactivated influenza vaccine. TCRdb re-called the RT-PCR reads through MiXCR, storing one row per CDR3 protein. This sample yields approximately 530,000 distinct CDR3 sequences, of which 10% to 15% are seen a single time; 10% to 15% belongs to the top ten. This material consisted of PBMCs from blood, taken about 40 days after vaccination. These receptors were taken from a man over 45 who received an inactivated influenza vaccine.

The sample holds a few counts of this clonotype. This chain uses TRBV12-3 or TRBV12-4 with TRBJ2-1; D is unclear. Trimming shortened V by 6 bases and J by 7 bases, and 22 bases separated the two germline ends. This CDR3 is 16 amino acids long. CDR3 protein: CASSPLSGGILNEQFF. The CDR3 DNA sequence: TGTGCCAGCAGCCCCCTATCGGGTGGTATTTTGAATGAGCAGTTCTTC.

The CDR3 spells CASSKEEELRYTF. The CDR3 DNA sequence: TGTGCCAGCAGCAAAGAAGAGGAGCTGCGCTACACCTTC. The chain recombines TRBV21-1 with TRBJ1-2. TRBV21-1 is a recognized pseudogene. This CDR3 contains 13 residues.

This rearrangement joins TRBV7-8 to TRBJ2-2; 8 bases match TRBD2. The J segment lost 3 bases and the V segment lost 2 bases, leaving 5 bases of the junction unmatched. The germline gives CDR1 SGHVS, CDR2 FQNEAQ. The CDR3 is 16 residues long. The CDR3, as DNA: TGTGCCAGCAGCTTACAAGCGGGGGCGGACACCGGGGAGCTGTTTTTT. Translating it yields CASSLQAGADTGELFF. Based on the CDR3 plus reference TRBV7-8 and TRBJ2-2, the full variable domain is GAGVSQSPRYKVAKRGQDVALRCDPISGHVSLFWYQQALGQGPEFLTYFQNEAQLDKSGLPSDRFFAERPEGSVSTLKIQRTQQEDSAVYLCASSLQAGADTGELFFGEGSRLTVL.

There are a few counts of this clonotype. The V and J genes are TRBV6-5 and TRBJ1-2; D is perhaps TRBD1 (5 bases). Per the germline V gene, CDR1 is MNHEY and CDR2 is SVGAGI. The CDR3 contains 14 residues. Trimming shortened V by 0 bases and J by 2 bases, and 7 bases separated the two germline ends. CDR3 bases: TGTGCCAGCAGTTACTCGGACACCAACTATGGCTACACCTTC. Translating it yields CASSYSDTNYGYTF.

This clonotype was seen a few times. The chain recombines TRBV20-1 with TRBJ2-1, with D perhaps TRBD1 or TRBD2 (5 bases each). This CDR3 spans 13 amino acids. The V and J ends lost 6 bases and 6 bases respectively, with 15 bases between them. CDR1 is DFQATT and CDR2 is SNEGSKA in the germline V gene (reference sequence). In DNA form, the CDR3 reads TGCAGTGCAGGGGACCCTTTATCCAATGAGCAGTTCTTC. Its translation is CSAGDPLSNEQFF.

V usage is TRBV27 and J usage is TRBJ1-1; no clear D gene. Trimming took 5 bases from V and 0 from J, leaving 7 bases between them. The CDR3 covers 13 residues. Germline V gene lookup returns CDR1 MNHEY and CDR2 SMNVEV (reference sequence). The CDR3 protein is CASSRVLNTEAFF. In nucleotides, the CDR3 is TGTGCCAGCAGTAGGGTGTTGAACACTGAAGCTTTCTTT.

Comment on this clonotype: Germline is not matched at one junction end, which may reflect a read error. The V call is TRBV20-1, the J call TRBJ2-7; TRBD2 matches 10 bases. The CDR3 is 16 amino acids. Germline V gene sequence: CDR1 DFQATT, CDR2 SNEGSKA (reference sequence). DNA of the CDR3: TGCTGTGCTAGAGATATTCTAGCGGGAGACCTCTACGAGCAGTACTTC. It translates to CCARDILAGDLYEQYF.

The chain joins TRBV20-1 to TRBJ1-2; TRBD1 matches at 10 bases. V lost 6 bases, J lost 2 bases, and 6 bases stayed unmatched. In germline, CDR1 is DFQATT, CDR2 SNEGSKA (reference sequence). The CDR3 has 14 amino acids. The CDR3 sequence is CSAPTGGRNYGYTF. The CDR3 DNA follows: TGCAGTGCCCCGACAGGGGGCAGGAACTATGGCTACACCTTC.

This clonotype was detected ten times or more. The rearrangement joins TRBV6-6 to TRBJ2-1; tentative D call: TRBD1 (5 bases). V was pared by 7 bases and J by 6 bases, with 13 bases between. CDR3 length equals 13 residues. Germline V CDR1 and CDR2: MNHNY, SVGAGI (reference sequence). The CDR3 here is CASNEDIPNEQFF. For the CDR3, the DNA is TGTGCCAGCAACGAGGACATCCCCAATGAGCAGTTCTTC.

The chain is built from TRBV7-2 and TRBJ1-1; D call uncertain. Per the germline V gene, CDR1 is SGHTA and CDR2 is FQGNSA. Trimming took off 1 base at V and 11 bases at J, with 14 bases between the two ends. There are 13 residues in the CDR3. The DNA of the CDR3 is TGTGCCAGCAGCTTAGGAGGGAGGACCGGTGCTTTCTTT. Encoded protein: CASSLGGRTGAFF.

This clonotype was picked up a small number of times. V usage is TRBV7-9 and J usage is TRBJ2-1; D is unresolved. This CDR3 region has 14 residues. Germline V gene lookup returns CDR1 SEHNR and CDR2 FQNEAQ (reference sequence). Trimming pared 0 bases from V and 2 bases from J, leaving 5 bases between. The DNA for the CDR3 is TGTGCCAGCAGCTTAGCGATAGCCTACAATGAGCAGTTCTTC. Its translation is CASSLAIAYNEQFF.

In this sample, this clonotype turned up a few times. The rearrangement links TRBV5-1 to TRBJ1-6; 10 positions agree with TRBD1. Unmatched junction bases numbered 3, after V lost 5 bases and J lost 1 base. The CDR3 spans 16 residues. Germline V CDR1 and CDR2: SGHRS, YFSETQ. The CDR3 nucleotides are TGCGCCAGCAGTCGGGACAGGGGATCCTATAATTCACCCCTCCACTTT. It specifies CASSRDRGSYNSPLHF.

Concerning this clonotype: The germline gene is not matched at one end of the junction; a read error may be the cause. The chain has TRBV6-4 and TRBJ2-7; 11 bases agree with TRBD2. The CDR3 runs to 14 residues. The germline gives CDR1 MRHNA, CDR2 SNTAGT. In DNA, the CDR3 is TGTGCCAACAGTGAAACTAGCGGGAGATCCGAGCAGTACTTC. Amino acids: CANSETSGRSEQYF.

This rearrangement joins TRBV4-3 to TRBJ2-5; TRBD2 might be the D (6 bases). Germline loops: CDR1 LGHNA, CDR2 YSLEER. Trimming cost V 0 bases and J 5 bases, with 19 bases left between them. This CDR3 spans 17 amino acids. In DNA form, the CDR3 reads TGCGCCAGCAGCCAAGACTACCCCAGGGCCGGGGGTGAGACCCAGTACTTC. Translation gives CASSQDYPRAGGETQYF.

The chain recombines TRBV19 with TRBJ2-5, with a weak D call TRBD2 (7 bases). CDR1 and CDR2 (germline): LNHDA, SQIVND (reference sequence). The V gene lost 3 bases and the J gene lost 5 bases, with 16 bases spanning the gap. CDR3 length: 15 amino acids. In DNA form, the CDR3 reads TGTGCCAGTAGTATCGGCGGGGGCTCAATGGAGACCCAGTACTTC. Protein product: CASSIGGGSMETQYF. Full variable domain (outside the CDR3, taken from reference TRBV19 and TRBJ2-5): DGGITQSPKYLFRKEGQNVTLSCEQNLNHDAMYWYRQDPGQGLRLIYYSQIVNDFQKGDIAEGYSVSREKKESFPLTVTSAQKNPTAFYLCASSIGGGSMETQYFGPGTRLLVL.

This clonotype turned up a few times. The chain uses TRBV20-1 and TRBJ1-5; no firm D call. Germline loops: CDR1 DFQATT, CDR2 SNEGSKA (reference sequence). The ends were cut back, 1 base at V and 3 bases at J, with 7 bases in the middle. The CDR3 is made up of 13 amino acids. In DNA, the CDR3 is TGCAGTGCTAGAGTGACCATCAATCAGCCCCAGCATTTT. The encoded protein is CSARVTINQPQHF.

The chain uses TRBV15 and TRBJ1-2; TRBD1 matches 9 bases. Germline V gene sequence: CDR1 LNHNV, CDR2 YYDKDF (reference sequence). With 1 base clipped from V and 7 bases from J, the junction kept 4 bases outside the gene matches. The CDR3 runs to 14 residues. DNA for the CDR3: TGTGCCACCAGCAGAGGGGGACAGGGTAGTGGCTACACCTTC. Its translation is CATSRGGQGSGYTF. Full variable domain (remainder filled in from reference TRBV15 and TRBJ1-2): DAMVIQNPRYQVTQFGKPVTLSCSQTLNHNVMYWYQQKSSQAPKLLFHYYDKDFNNEADTPDNFQSRRPNTSFCFLDIRSPGLGDTAMYLCATSRGGQGSGYTFGSGTRLTVV.

The sample holds many counts of this clonotype. The genes are TRBV20-1 and TRBJ2-5; TRBD1 or TRBD2 may be the D gene (5 bases each). The V and J ends lost 4 bases and 5 bases respectively, with 11 bases between them. The CDR3 has 12 amino acids. The V gene's germline CDR1 is DFQATT and CDR2 SNEGSKA (reference sequence). In DNA, the CDR3 is TGCAGTGCTACCGGGGCCTGGGAGACCCAGTACTTC. Its translation is CSATGAWETQYF.

The chain is built from TRBV2 and TRBJ1-5; 7 bases are shared with TRBD1. V was clipped by 7 bases and J by 6 bases; unmatched bases: 6. This CDR3 comprises 13 residues. CDR1 SNHLY and CDR2 FYNNEI come from the germline V gene. CDR3 amino acids: CASKRQGGQPQHF. DNA for the CDR3: TGTGCCAGCAAACGACAGGGAGGTCAGCCCCAGCATTTT.